One sample yielded the 28 T cell receptor beta chains listed below, sequenced in a study of blood T cell repertoires in COVID-19. Sequencing was performed with immunoSEQ multiplex PCR; in TCRdb, only in-frame clones are kept and a portion is missing. Among 400,000 to 500,000 clones, 70% to 90% were seen once, and the ten largest hold about 1.5%. Sequencing was performed on PBMCs or T cells enriched from blood (not recorded which). Receptors originate from a woman under 30 who had been exposed to COVID-19.

The chain couples TRBV11-2 to TRBJ1-6; D is unclear. Germline lookup yields CDR1 SGHAT and CDR2 FQNNGV. The CDR3 runs to 13 residues. The V end was cut by 3 bases, the J end by 7 bases, with 7 bases between. The CDR3 coding sequence is TGTGCCAGCAGCTTCCACTCAAATTCACCCCTCCACTTT. Protein product: CASSFHSNSPLHF.

The genes are TRBV25-1 and TRBJ1-5; 9 nucleotides agree with TRBD1. V lost 6 bases to trimming and J lost 0 bases; unmatched junction nucleotides: 9. This CDR3 comprises 17 residues. CDR1 is MGHDK and CDR2 is SYGVNS in the germline V gene. CDR3 sequence: CASSGDRELYSNQPQHF. The CDR3 DNA is TGTGCCAGCAGCGGGGACAGGGAACTCTATAGCAATCAGCCCCAGCATTTT.

This clone showed up just a few times. The rearrangement joins TRBV18 to TRBJ1-1; D is perhaps TRBD1 (5 bases). The CDR3 covers 12 residues. Germline CDR1 KGHSH, CDR2 LQKENI. With 5 bases removed from V and 8 bases from J, the gap between germline ends came to 12 bases. CDR3 in amino acids: CASSGDSEEAFF. Here the CDR3 DNA reads TGTGCCAGCTCAGGAGACAGCGAGGAAGCTTTCTTT.

This rearrangement joins TRBV11-3 to TRBJ2-1; D is unresolved. In germline, CDR1 is SGHNT, CDR2 YENEEA. Trimming stripped 5 bases from V and 4 bases from J, with 12 bases between. CDR3 length: 14 amino acids. CDR3 coding DNA: TGTGCCAGCAGCCCAACTGCCGTGTACAATGAGCAGTTCTTC. Translation gives CASSPTAVYNEQFF.

V usage is TRBV5-6 and J usage is TRBJ2-1; TRBD2 aligns across 7 bases. This CDR3 contains 16 residues. V dropped 2 bases and J dropped 2; count of bases not matched to a gene: 7. Germline V gives CDR1 SGHDT, CDR2 YYEEEE. CDR3 in DNA: TGTGCCAGCAGCTTAACAGCGGGGAGCGCCTACAATGAGCAGTTCTTC. This sequence encodes CASSLTAGSAYNEQFF.

The CDR3 spells CASSLGHPTRYITYEQYF. In DNA, the CDR3 is TGTGCCAGCAGCTTAGGGCACCCAACTAGATATATAACCTACGAGCAGTACTTC. J is TRBJ2-7 and V is TRBV11-2, with a tentative D call TRBD2 (5 bases). From germline, CDR1 is SGHAT and CDR2 FQNNGV. CDR3 size: 18 residues. Trimming removed 1 base at V and 2 bases at J, with 21 bases between.

The rearrangement uses TRBV4-2 and TRBJ2-2; D ambiguous. Trimming pared 4 bases from V and 5 bases from J, leaving 11 bases between. This CDR3 comprises 14 residues. Germline assignment: CDR1 LGHNA and CDR2 YNFKEQ. The CDR3 DNA sequence: TGTGCCAGCAGCCCCCGTCTGAGTACCGGGGAGCTGTTTTTT. Amino acids: CASSPRLSTGELFF.

V usage is TRBV7-9 and J usage is TRBJ2-5; TRBD2 matches 12 bases. The germline V gene has CDR1 SEHNR and CDR2 FQNEAQ (reference sequence). The CDR3 is 16 residues long. The ends lost 6 bases at V and 5 bases at J; junction bases unmatched: 10. The CDR3 sequence is CASSPTSGGFPETQYF. The CDR3 bases are TGTGCCAGCAGTCCGACTAGCGGGGGCTTTCCCGAGACCCAGTACTTC.

This rearrangement joins TRBV9 to TRBJ1-1; D remains unclear. This CDR3 has 16 residues. CDR1 SGDLS and CDR2 YYNGEE come from the germline V gene. Trimming pared 2 bases from V and 6 bases from J, leaving 20 bases between. The CDR3 loop reads CASSVAHGLGEAEAFF. The CDR3 bases are TGTGCCAGCAGCGTGGCCCACGGGCTTGGGGAGGCTGAAGCTTTCTTT. Complete variable domain (other parts from reference TRBV9 and TRBJ1-1): DSGVTQTPKHLITATGQRVTLRCSPRSGDLSVYWYQQSLDQGLQFLIQYYNGEERAKGNILERFSAQQFPDLHSELNLSSLELGDSALYFCASSVAHGLGEAEAFFGQGTRLTVV.

The CDR3 coding sequence is TGTGCCAGCAGTTCAGGTGACAGGGGGAACTATGGCTACACCTTC. Protein product: CASSSGDRGNYGYTF. V gene TRBV6-5 combines with J gene TRBJ1-2; 9 bases map to TRBD1. This CDR3 contains 15 residues. The V segment lost 4 bases and the J segment 2 bases; nucleotides outside the gene matches: 5. Germline CDR1 is MNHEY and CDR2 is SVGAGI.

This sequence joins TRBV7-8 and TRBJ2-3, with TRBD2 identical over 12 bases. Germline lookup yields CDR1 SGHVS and CDR2 FQNEAQ. The junction had 6 bases not matched to a gene; V was cut back by 5 bases and J by 3 bases. This CDR3 comprises 16 residues. The CDR3 protein is CASSILAGGVTDTQYF. In DNA form, the CDR3 reads TGTGCCAGCAGCATACTAGCGGGAGGAGTAACAGATACGCAGTATTTT. Based on the CDR3 plus reference TRBV7-8 and TRBJ2-3, the full variable domain is GAGVSQSPRYKVAKRGQDVALRCDPISGHVSLFWYQQALGQGPEFLTYFQNEAQLDKSGLPSDRFFAERPEGSVSTLKIQRTQQEDSAVYLCASSILAGGVTDTQYFGPGTRLTVL.

The chain has TRBV7-2 and TRBJ1-2, with D hard to call. The V end was cut by 2 bases, the J end by 0 bases, with 16 bases between. CDR1 SGHTA and CDR2 FQGNSA come from the germline V gene. This CDR3 is 17 amino acids long. The CDR3 coding sequence is TGTGCCAGCAGCTTACTTCTTCTCGCGGAACCTAACTATGGCTACACCTTC. Translated: CASSLLLLAEPNYGYTF.

The chain joins TRBV7-9 to TRBJ1-5, with D hard to call. Germline V CDR1 and CDR2: SEHNR, FQNEAQ (reference sequence). This CDR3 has 15 residues. With 5 bases removed from V and 3 bases from J, the gap between germline ends came to 14 bases. The CDR3 DNA reads TGTGCCAGCAGCCCCGGCCAGGTGGCCAATCAGCCCCAGCATTTT. Its protein product is CASSPGQVANQPQHF.

The chain employs TRBV2 and TRBJ1-6; D perhaps matches TRBD1 (5 bases). With 7 bases removed from V and 10 bases from J, the gap between germline ends came to 14 bases. The CDR3 is made up of 13 amino acids. Per germline, CDR1 SNHLY and CDR2 FYNNEI. The CDR3 nucleotides are TGTGCCAGCACCCCAGGGATAAACTCACCCCTCCACTTT. Its translation is CASTPGINSPLHF.

Concerning this clone itself: The same CDR3 also results from other DNA sequences found in this sample. The chain links TRBV7-2 to TRBJ1-2, with D possibly TRBD1 on 5 matching bases. V was trimmed by 4 bases and J by 1 base, leaving 7 bases between them. Germline V gene lookup returns CDR1 SGHTA and CDR2 FQGNSA. The CDR3 runs to 13 residues. The CDR3 reads CASSSGGNYGYTF. Here the CDR3 DNA reads TGTGCCAGCAGCTCCGGGGGTAACTATGGCTACACCTTC.

This chain joins TRBV27 and TRBJ1-6; the match to TRBD1 covers 9 bases. This CDR3 has 14 amino acids. J gave up 3 bases and V 6 bases, and 0 bases lay outside the gene matches. CDR1 and CDR2 (germline): MNHEY, SMNVEV (reference sequence). CDR3 amino acids: CASRGQGYNSPLHF. CDR3 coding DNA: TGTGCCAGCAGGGGACAGGGCTATAATTCACCCCTCCACTTT.

The chain recombines TRBV6-2 or TRBV6-3 with TRBJ2-1; 9 nucleotides align to TRBD2. V lost 2 bases to trimming and J lost 9 bases; unmatched junction nucleotides: 5. Germline V CDR1 and CDR2: MNHEY, SVGEGT. The CDR3 extends over 14 amino acids. CDR3 amino acids: CASSYGRGGIEQFF. CDR3 sequence (DNA): TGTGCCAGCAGTTACGGGCGGGGGGGCATTGAGCAGTTCTTC.

This clone was counted once. The CDR3 DNA sequence: TGCGCCAGCAGCCGACTAGCGGGAGTTGGGGGCGGGGAGCTGTTTTTT. Translating gives CASSRLAGVGGGELFF. The chain recombines TRBV5-1 with TRBJ2-2; 12 nucleotides agree with TRBD2. The J segment lost 7 bases and the V segment lost 4 bases, leaving 8 bases of the junction unmatched. Looked up from germline, CDR1 is SGHRS and CDR2 is YFSETQ. The CDR3 is 16 residues long. Full variable domain (remainder filled in from reference TRBV5-1 and TRBJ2-2): KAGVTQTPRYLIKTRGQQVTLSCSPISGHRSVSWYQQTPGQGLQFLFEYFSETQRNKGNFPGRFSGRQFSNSRSEMNVSTLELGDSALYLCASSRLAGVGGGELFFGEGSRLTVL.

A single count supports this clone. The V gene is TRBV2, the J gene TRBJ2-1; D is unclear. V shed 7 bases and J shed 4 bases, with 11 bases lying between them. The CDR3 runs to 13 residues. Germline CDR1 SNHLY, CDR2 FYNNEI. The CDR3 coding sequence is TGTGCCAGCACCCGGAGTCATTACAATGAGCAGTTCTTC. Its translation: CASTRSHYNEQFF.

Here the CDR3 reads CASSLDPISGNSPLHF. The CDR3 DNA reads as TGTGCCAGCAGCTTAGATCCCATTAGCGGTAATTCACCCCTCCACTTT. The rearrangement uses TRBV11-2 and TRBJ1-6; no firm D call. This CDR3 has 16 amino acids. The germline V and J ends were trimmed by 0 bases and 6 bases, with 12 bases remaining between them. CDR1 is SGHAT, CDR2 FQNNGV, per germline.

The CDR3 DNA follows: TGTGCCAGCAGCCACGACGGACAGGGGGGAATGTACGAGCAGTACTTC. Its translation is CASSHDGQGGMYEQYF. The chain links TRBV4-2 to TRBJ2-7, with 10 bases aligning to TRBD1. Germline assignment: CDR1 LGHNA and CDR2 YNFKEQ. The CDR3 loop spans 16 amino acids. Unmatched junction bases numbered 9, after V lost 3 bases and J lost 4 bases.

Regarding this clone: Within the sample, other DNA sequences also encode this same CDR3. The gene calls are TRBV28 and TRBJ2-7; 10 bases line up with TRBD1. The J segment lost 1 base and the V segment lost 6 bases, leaving 3 bases of the junction unmatched. Germline CDR1 is MDHEN and CDR2 is SYDVKM. This CDR3 comprises 14 residues. This CDR3 is CASRRTGGSYEQYF. CDR3 coding DNA: TGTGCCAGCAGAAGGACAGGGGGGTCCTACGAGCAGTACTTC.

The chain combines TRBV5-5 with TRBJ2-2, with D possibly TRBD1 on 5 matching bases. V lost 0 bases and J lost 0, with 6 bases in between. Germline V gene sequence: CDR1 SGHKS, CDR2 YYEKEE (reference sequence). This CDR3 comprises 15 residues. This CDR3 is CASSLDRTNTGELFF. DNA for the CDR3: TGTGCCAGCAGCTTGGACAGGACGAACACCGGGGAGCTGTTTTTT.

DNA of the CDR3: TGTGCCAGCAGTTCCACCCCGACAGCTGGAAACACCATATATTTT. It yields the protein CASSSTPTAGNTIYF. V usage is TRBV28 and J usage is TRBJ1-3, with D maybe TRBD1 (5 bases). Germline assignment: CDR1 MDHEN and CDR2 SYDVKM. With 4 bases removed from V and 2 bases from J, the gap between germline ends came to 12 bases. There are 15 residues in the CDR3.

The chain combines TRBV7-8 with TRBJ1-1; 9 positions match TRBD1. The CDR3 runs 15 residues. After removal of 1 base from V and 4 bases from J, the junction contained 4 bases not matched to a gene. Germline CDR1 SGHVS, CDR2 FQNEAQ. The CDR3, as DNA: TGTGCCAGCAGCTTAGGGCGGACAGGGGCCACTGAAGCTTTCTTT. This translates into CASSLGRTGATEAFF.

This chain connects TRBV2 to TRBJ2-1, with TRBD1 identical over 8 bases. CDR3 length equals 15 residues. J was trimmed by 2 bases and V by 4 bases; bases with no gene match: 4. Germline loops: CDR1 SNHLY, CDR2 FYNNEI. CDR3 sequence: CASSGTGQAYNEQFF. The CDR3 DNA follows: TGTGCCAGCAGTGGCACGGGACAGGCCTACAATGAGCAGTTCTTC. Full variable domain (remainder filled in from reference TRBV2 and TRBJ2-1): EPEVTQTPSHQVTQMGQEVILRCVPISNHLYFYWYRQILGQKVEFLVSFYNNEISEKSEIFDDQFSVERPDGSNFTLKIRSTKLEDSAMYFCASSGTGQAYNEQFFGPGTRLTVL.

This rearrangement joins TRBV6-2 or TRBV6-3 to TRBJ1-5; no firm D call. The ends were cut back, 5 bases at V and 4 bases at J, with 18 bases in the middle. Per germline, CDR1 MNHEY and CDR2 SVGEGT. The CDR3 runs 16 residues. The CDR3 reads CASSQIRTGRNQPQHF. For the CDR3, the DNA is TGTGCCAGCAGTCAAATTCGGACGGGGAGAAATCAGCCCCAGCATTTT.

The V gene is TRBV15, the J gene TRBJ1-5, with D maybe TRBD1 (5 bases). This CDR3 spans 17 amino acids. Germline V gene sequence: CDR1 LNHNV, CDR2 YYDKDF (reference sequence). Between the trimmed V and J ends, which lost 5 bases and 4 bases, there was a span of 21 bases. In nucleotides, the CDR3 is TGTGCCACCAGCCCCCGGAAGGGGAACACCTTAAATCAGCCCCAGCATTTT. Amino acid sequence: CATSPRKGNTLNQPQHF.